This T cell receptor beta chain appears in the sequencing data of a study of long-term antiretroviral therapy in people with HIV. Study-level points and caveats: Diversity increased after ART yet remained lower than in transplant donor controls.

Investigators performed immunoSEQ version v3.0 at survey level. The assay was immunoSEQ multiplex PCR, and TCRdb's table has in-frame clones only and misses some. This repertoire shows 30,000 to 40,000 clones, 75% to 85% found once; its top ten account for 3.5% to 5.5%. The V end lost 0 bases, the J end lost 3 bases, and 4 bases lay between the germline ends. CDR1 is SGHRS, CDR2 YFSETQ, per germline. CDR3 length: 13 amino acids. As to this clone: Its cognate antigen is unknown.

Each donor had at least one pre-ART and at least two post-ART PBMC samples. This chain links TRBV5-1 with TRBJ2-1; D uncertain. The clonotype originates from a man aged 18 to 29 with HIV. Source: unsorted PBMCs, taken approximately 3.5 years after starting antiretroviral therapy. CDR3 residues: CASSLESYNEQFF. DNA of the CDR3: TGCGCCAGCAGCTTGGAAAGCTACAATGAGCAGTTCTTC.